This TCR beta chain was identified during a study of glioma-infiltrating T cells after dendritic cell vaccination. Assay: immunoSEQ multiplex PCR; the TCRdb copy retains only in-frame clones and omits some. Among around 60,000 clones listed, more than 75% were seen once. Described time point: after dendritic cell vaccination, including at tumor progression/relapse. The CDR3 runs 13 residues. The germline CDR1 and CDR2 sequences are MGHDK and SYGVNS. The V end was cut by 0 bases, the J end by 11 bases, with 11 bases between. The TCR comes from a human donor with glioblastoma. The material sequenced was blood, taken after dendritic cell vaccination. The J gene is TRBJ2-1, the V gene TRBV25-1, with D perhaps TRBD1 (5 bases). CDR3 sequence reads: CASSEYDMGQQFF. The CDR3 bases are TGTGCCAGCAGTGAATACGATATGGGGCAGCAGTTCTTC.